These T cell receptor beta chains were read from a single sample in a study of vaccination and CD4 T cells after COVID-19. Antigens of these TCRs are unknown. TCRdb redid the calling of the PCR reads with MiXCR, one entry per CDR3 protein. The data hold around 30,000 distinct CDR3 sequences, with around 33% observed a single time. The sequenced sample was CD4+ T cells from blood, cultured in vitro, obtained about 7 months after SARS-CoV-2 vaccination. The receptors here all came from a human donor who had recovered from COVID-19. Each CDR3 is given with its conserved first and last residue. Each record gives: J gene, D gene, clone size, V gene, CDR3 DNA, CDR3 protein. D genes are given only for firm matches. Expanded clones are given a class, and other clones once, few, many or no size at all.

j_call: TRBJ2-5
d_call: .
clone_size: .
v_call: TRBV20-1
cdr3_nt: TGCAGTGCTAGTTACTTGGAGACCCAGTACTTC
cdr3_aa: CSASYLETQYF

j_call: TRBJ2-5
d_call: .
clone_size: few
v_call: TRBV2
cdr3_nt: TGTGCCAGCAGTGAAATAGGAGAGACCCAGTACTTC
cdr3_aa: CASSEIGETQYF

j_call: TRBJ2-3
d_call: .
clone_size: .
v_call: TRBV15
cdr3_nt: TGTGCCACCAGCCTGGACGGAAACACAGATACGCAGTATTTT
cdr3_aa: CATSLDGNTDTQYF

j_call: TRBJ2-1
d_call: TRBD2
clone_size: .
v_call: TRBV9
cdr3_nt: TGTGCCAGCAGTCTCCGACTAGCGGGAGGGCCGATAGCCTACAATGAGCAGTTCTTC
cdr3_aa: CASSLRLAGGPIAYNEQFF

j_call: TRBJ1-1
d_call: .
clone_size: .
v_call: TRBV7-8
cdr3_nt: TGTGCCAGCAGCCCAAGTGGGACGACGAACACTGAAGCTTTCTTT
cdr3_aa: CASSPSGTTNTEAFF

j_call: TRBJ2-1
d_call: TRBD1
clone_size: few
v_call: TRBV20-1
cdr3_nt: TGCAGTACAAAGAGGGAAGGGGGCGCGTCCTACAATGAGCAGTTCTTC
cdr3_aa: CSTKREGGASYNEQFF

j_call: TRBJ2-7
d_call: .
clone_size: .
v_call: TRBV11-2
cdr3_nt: TGTGCCAGCAGCCTTCCGGGTAGGGAGCAGTACTTC
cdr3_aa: CASSLPGREQYF

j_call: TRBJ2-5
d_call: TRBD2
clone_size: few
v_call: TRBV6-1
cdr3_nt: TGTGCCAGCACCGAAGCGCGACTAGCACCGGCCCAGACCCAGTACTTC
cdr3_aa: CASTEARLAPAQTQYF

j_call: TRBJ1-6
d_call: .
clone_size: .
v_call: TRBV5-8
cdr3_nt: TGTGCCAGCAGCTTGCAGCGGGGTCCAAATTCACCCCTCCACTTT
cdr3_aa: CASSLQRGPNSPLHF

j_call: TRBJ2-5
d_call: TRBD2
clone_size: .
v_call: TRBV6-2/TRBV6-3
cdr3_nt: TGTGCCAGCAGCCGTGGACTAGCGGGAACAGCACAAGAGACCCAGTACTTC
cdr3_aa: CASSRGLAGTAQETQYF

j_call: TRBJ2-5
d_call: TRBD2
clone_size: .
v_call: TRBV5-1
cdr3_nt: TGCGCCAGCACCAAGCGGGAGGGTTGGGAGACCCAGTACTTC
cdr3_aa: CASTKREGWETQYF

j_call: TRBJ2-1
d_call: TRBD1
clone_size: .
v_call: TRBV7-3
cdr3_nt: TGTGCCAGCAGCTCGACAGGGAGCGCCTACAATGAGCAGTTCTTC
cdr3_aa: CASSSTGSAYNEQFF

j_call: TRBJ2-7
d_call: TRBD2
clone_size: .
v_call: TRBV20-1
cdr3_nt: TGCAGTGCTAACGGACTAGCGGCCTACGAGCAGTACTTC
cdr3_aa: CSANGLAAYEQYF

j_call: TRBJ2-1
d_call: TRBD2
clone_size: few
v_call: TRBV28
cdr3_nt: TGTGCCAGCAGGAAGATCGGGCTAGCGGGAGGGCTCAATGAGCAGTTCTTC
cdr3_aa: CASRKIGLAGGLNEQFF

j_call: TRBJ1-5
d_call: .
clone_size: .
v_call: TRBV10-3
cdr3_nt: TGTGCCATCAGTGCCGGAGGACAGAACAATCAGCCCCAGCATTTT
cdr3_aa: CAISAGGQNNQPQHF

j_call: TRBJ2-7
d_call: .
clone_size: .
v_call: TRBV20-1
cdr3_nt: TGCAGTGTACAGGGAGTTCTGCGGGCGAGCTCCTACGAGCAGTACTTC
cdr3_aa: CSVQGVLRASSYEQYF

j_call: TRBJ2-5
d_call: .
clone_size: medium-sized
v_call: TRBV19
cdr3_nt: TGTGCCAGTAGAACGGGTGGGGAGACCCAGTACTTC
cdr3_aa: CASRTGGETQYF

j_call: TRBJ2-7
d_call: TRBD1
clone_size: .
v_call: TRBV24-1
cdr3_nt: TGTGCCACCAGTGGCGCACCCGGGACAGGGTCCCAGGACGAGCAGTACTTC
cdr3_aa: CATSGAPGTGSQDEQYF